This T cell receptor beta chain was sequenced for a study of cytomegalovirus exposure and HLA in healthy donors. As for this clone: Its antigen remains unknown.

Germline CDR1 and CDR2: SNHLY and FYNNEI. CDR3 size: 14 residues. V gave up 7 bases and J gave up 5 bases, with 17 bases separating them. Study-level points and caveats: Through in vitro validation, a few CMV-associated chains were shown to be specific for CMV antigens. Certain indistinguishable V segments, among them TRBV6-2 and TRBV6-3, were excluded.

Likely unrecorded immune exposures existed in these nominally healthy donors. A multiplex PCR was run with 60 Vbeta primers and 13 Jbeta primers. In the original processing: Unique TCR beta chains numbered approximately 80 million in a later analysis, with around 10 million shared. The assay was immunoSEQ multiplex PCR, and TCRdb's table has in-frame clones only and misses some. For V, J and clone size, that table is used; D and trimming come from the DNA. The sample yields more than 95,000 clones, under 85% seen once. Input material: PBMCs. The receptor comes from a female donor in good health and CMV-seropositive. The chain employs TRBV2 and TRBJ2-5; the D gene is possibly TRBD1 (6 bases). The CDR3 here is CASTGVGAGETQYF. In DNA, the CDR3 is TGTGCCAGCACTGGCGTGGGGGCCGGGGAGACCCAGTACTTC.